Below, 20 T cell receptor beta chains from the same sample are listed, as sequenced in a study of Tregs in tolerant kidney transplant recipients. The nonmyeloablative bone marrow transplants came from related graft donors, with transient mixed chimerism. The method was immunoSEQ multiplex PCR; TCRdb's version includes in-frame clones alone and lacks a portion of them. This table lists some 29,000 clones. This material consisted of CD4+ T cells from blood (PBMCs), taken 24 months after the transplant. Receptors originate from a human patient who received a combined kidney and bone marrow transplant. Some T cells may trace back to the graft donor.

As regards this clone: With the read ending 3 residues before the CDR3 end, the germline J gene is used to fill in that end. The chain carries TRBV20-1 and TRBJ2-3; 7 bases match TRBD1. J lost 4 bases, V lost 1 base, and 11 bases had no gene match. This CDR3 contains 16 residues. CDR1 is DFQATT and CDR2 is SNEGSKA in the germline V gene (reference sequence). Incomplete CDR3 DNA: TGCAGTGCTAGAGGACTGTTGACAGGGTTGGCAGATACG. This gives the protein CSARGLLTGLADT. The entire CDR3 reads CSARGLLTGLADTQYF.

CDR3 DNA (partial): TGCGCCAGCAGCTTGGAAAGCGGGAGAAGAACAGATACG. Translation: CASSLESGRRTDT. The whole CDR3 is CASSLESGRRTDTQYF. The chain has TRBV5-1 and TRBJ2-3; 8 bases agree with TRBD2. With the read ending 3 residues before the CDR3 end, the germline J gene is used to fill in that end. The CDR3 runs 16 residues. Trimming at V came to 0 bases and at J to 3 bases, leaving 6 bases not matched to a gene. The germline CDR1 and CDR2 sequences are SGHRS and YFSETQ. The full variable domain, completed using reference TRBV5-1 and TRBJ2-3, is KAGVTQTPRYLIKTRGQQVTLSCSPISGHRSVSWYQQTPGQGLQFLFEYFSETQRNKGNFPGRFSGRQFSNSRSEMNVSTLELGDSALYLCASSLESGRRTDTQYFGPGTRLTVL.

Note on this clone: The read is 3 residues too short to cover the CDR3 end, so that end is filled in from the germline J gene. The chain combines TRBV10-3 with TRBJ2-3; D is unresolved. V lost 6 bases and J lost 3, with 13 bases in between. Germline V CDR1 and CDR2: ENHRY, SYGVKD. This CDR3 spans 14 amino acids. The CDR3 loop is CAISERDITDTQYF. The CDR3 bases that were read are TGTGCCATCAGCGAGCGCGACATTACAGATACG.

Of note for this clone: The read ends 3 residues early relative to the CDR3; the germline J gene fills the gap. This chain links TRBV7-2 with TRBJ2-5; 7 bases match TRBD1. The CDR3 runs 14 residues. Losses at the gene ends were 5 bases for V and 5 bases for J; bases not matched to a gene: 8. From germline, CDR1 is SGHTA and CDR2 FQGNSA. The CDR3: CASSAQTGRETQYF. The sequenced part of the CDR3 DNA is TGTGCCAGCAGCGCCCAGACAGGGCGGGAGACC.

Turning to this clone: The read terminates 3 residues ahead of where the CDR3 ends, so the germline J gene completes it. V is TRBV30 and J is TRBJ2-7, with 9 positions matching TRBD2. The CDR3 sequence is 15 residues long. V gave up 0 bases and J gave up 0 bases; unmatched junction bases: 3. Germline V gene lookup returns CDR1 GTSNPN and CDR2 SVGIG (reference sequence). The part of the CDR3 DNA that was read is TGTGCCTGGAGTGTTGGTAGCGGGGGCTCCTACGAG. This encodes CAWSVGSGGSYE. The entire CDR3 protein reads CAWSVGSGGSYEQYF.

Regarding this clone: The read stops 3 residues short of the end of the CDR3; the missing end is completed from the germline J gene. V and J are TRBV24-1 and TRBJ2-7, with 10 positions matching TRBD2. This CDR3 has 14 residues. Losses at the gene ends were 5 bases for V and 5 bases for J; bases not matched to a gene: 5. The V gene's germline CDR1 is KGHDR and CDR2 SFDVKD. Partial CDR3 DNA: TGTGCCACCAGTGCTAGCGGGAGATATAACGAG. It is translated as CATSASGRYNE. The CDR3 in its entirety is CATSASGRYNEQYF.

Points on this clone: The read ends 3 residues early relative to the CDR3; the germline J gene fills the gap. The chain has TRBV20-1 and TRBJ2-7, with 7 bases matching TRBD2. The CDR3 has 15 amino acids. CDR1 is DFQATT and CDR2 is SNEGSKA in the germline V gene (reference sequence). V lost 3 bases, J lost 2 bases, and 10 bases stayed unmatched. CDR3: CSASNVAGNAYEQYF. The covered CDR3 bases are TGCAGTGCTAGCAACGTAGCGGGTAACGCCTACGAG.

As regards this clone: The observed sequence ends 3 residues before the CDR3 terminus, with the missing tail filled in from the germline J gene. The chain links TRBV20-1 to TRBJ1-1; 7 bases are a match to TRBD1. The CDR3 extends over 12 amino acids. V lost 6 bases to trimming and J lost 6 bases; unmatched junction nucleotides: 7. Germline lookup yields CDR1 DFQATT and CDR2 SNEGSKA (reference sequence). CDR3 residues: CSAARQGAEAFF. The part of the CDR3 DNA that was read is TGCAGTGCGGCCAGACAGGGTGCTGAA.

The CDR3 loop is CASRGNTEAFF. Incomplete CDR3 DNA: TGTGCCAGCAGAGGGAACACTGAA. The chain uses TRBV2 and TRBJ1-1; no clear D gene. The read halts 3 residues ahead of the CDR3 end, with the missing end drawn from the germline J gene. The CDR3 runs to 11 residues. Germline CDR1 is SNHLY and CDR2 is FYNNEI. V was clipped by 6 bases and J by 1 base, with 3 bases between them.

As to this clone: The read ends 3 residues early relative to the CDR3; the germline J gene fills the gap. This rearrangement joins TRBV2 to TRBJ2-1; TRBD2 matches 15 bases. J gave up 9 bases and V 6 bases, and 6 bases lay outside the gene matches. The germline CDR1 and CDR2 sequences are SNHLY and FYNNEI. There are 15 residues in the CDR3. The sequenced CDR3 bases are TGTGCCAGCAGCGGACTAGCGGGAGGGCGTAGTGAG. It codes for CASSGLAGGRSE. The entire CDR3 sequence reads CASSGLAGGRSEQFF.

On this clone: The read halts 3 residues ahead of the CDR3 end, with the missing end drawn from the germline J gene. The rearrangement uses TRBV18 and TRBJ1-3; D uncertain. The CDR3 is made up of 15 amino acids. The ends were cut back, 1 base at V and 0 bases at J, with 7 bases in the middle. Germline assignment: CDR1 KGHSH and CDR2 LQKENI. The CDR3 bases that were read are TGTGCCAGCTCACCACGGCGGGACTCTGGAAACACC. Translating it yields CASSPRRDSGNT. The full CDR3 reads CASSPRRDSGNTIYF.

A remark on this clone: The CDR3 is cut off 3 residues early in the read; its end comes from the germline J gene. V usage is TRBV5-1 and J usage is TRBJ1-4, with TRBD1 as a possible D gene (6 bases). Trimming cost V 6 bases and J 0 bases, with 12 bases left between them. Germline assignment: CDR1 SGHRS and CDR2 YFSETQ. There are 15 residues in the CDR3. The CDR3 is CASTSGTPTNEKLFF. The CDR3 bases that were read are TGCGCCAGCACATCCGGGACACCAACTAATGAAAAA. Supplemented by reference TRBV5-1 and TRBJ1-4, the full variable domain reads KAGVTQTPRYLIKTRGQQVTLSCSPISGHRSVSWYQQTPGQGLQFLFEYFSETQRNKGNFPGRFSGRQFSNSRSEMNVSTLELGDSALYLCASTSGTPTNEKLFFGSGTQLSVL.

Of note for this clone: The read finishes 3 residues shy of the CDR3 end, and the germline J gene is used to complete it. This chain links TRBV30 with TRBJ1-2; 7 bases map to TRBD1. CDR1 is GTSNPN and CDR2 is SVGIG in the germline V gene (reference sequence). The trim removed 0 bases at V and 4 bases at J, leaving 5 bases unmatched. The length of the CDR3 is 14 residues. This chain's CDR3 is CAWSVRAGGYGYTF. The sequenced part of the CDR3 DNA is TGTGCCTGGAGTGTAAGGGCAGGGGGCTATGGC.

Note on this clone: The read ends 3 residues shy of where the CDR3 ends; the end is completed using the germline J gene. V and J are TRBV20-1 and TRBJ2-7, with TRBD2 identical over 11 bases. V gave up 3 bases and J gave up 3 bases; unmatched junction bases: 4. The CDR3 has 14 residues. Germline V gives CDR1 DFQATT, CDR2 SNEGSKA (reference sequence). The DNA read from the CDR3 is TGCAGTGCTAGTGGGACTAGCGGAGACTACGAG. Translating gives CSASGTSGDYE. The CDR3, in full, reads CSASGTSGDYEQYF.

As regards this clone: The observed sequence ends 3 residues before the CDR3 terminus, with the missing tail filled in from the germline J gene. The genes are TRBV7-3 and TRBJ2-3; 10 positions agree with TRBD2. This CDR3 has 16 amino acids. From germline, CDR1 is SGHTA and CDR2 FQGTGA. V lost 3 bases and J lost 1; bases outside the gene matches: 4. The chain's CDR3 is CASSLTGTSGTDTQYF. Partial CDR3 DNA: TGTGCCAGCAGCTTGACAGGGACTAGCGGCACAGATACG.

Of note for this clone: The read ends 3 residues shy of where the CDR3 ends; the end is completed using the germline J gene. The rearrangement joins TRBV20-1 to TRBJ1-2; 7 nucleotides line up with TRBD1. The germline gives CDR1 DFQATT, CDR2 SNEGSKA (reference sequence). This CDR3 comprises 12 residues. The V gene end was trimmed by 5 bases and the J gene end by 3 bases; junction bases not matched to a gene: 3. Here the CDR3 reads CSAATGDYGYTF. The sequenced CDR3 bases are TGCAGTGCTGCCACAGGGGACTATGGC.

With respect to this clone: With the read ending 3 residues before the CDR3 end, the germline J gene is used to fill in that end. J is TRBJ2-2 and V is TRBV30, with TRBD1 as a possible D gene (6 bases). The CDR3 sequence is 13 residues long. The V end was cut by 3 bases, the J end by 5 bases, with 10 bases between. Germline lookup yields CDR1 GTSNPN and CDR2 SVGIG (reference sequence). This CDR3 reads CAWSGQSTGELFF. The DNA read from the CDR3 is TGTGCCTGGAGCGGACAGAGTACCGGGGAG. Using reference TRBV30 and TRBJ2-2 for the parts outside the CDR3, the full variable domain is SQTIHQWPATLVQPVGSPLSLECTVEGTSNPNLYWYRQAAGRGLQLLFYSVGIGQISSEVPQNLSASRPQDRQFILSSKKLLLSDSGFYLCAWSGQSTGELFFGEGSRLTVL.

In regard to this clone: The read terminates 3 residues before the CDR3 end, so the remaining end is supplied by the germline J gene. This sequence joins TRBV11-3 and TRBJ2-5; TRBD2 might be the D (7 bases). Trimming stripped 5 bases from V and 5 bases from J, with 12 bases between. There are 13 residues in the CDR3. Germline CDR1 reads SGHNT; CDR2 reads YENEEA. The covered CDR3 bases are TGTGCCAGCAGCATGGGAGGGGGTGAGACC. It codes for CASSMGGGET. The full CDR3 reads CASSMGGGETQYF.

For this clone: The CDR3 end is not reached by the read, which stops 3 residues before it; the germline J gene fills it in. The V gene is TRBV20-1, the J gene TRBJ2-7; the match to TRBD2 covers 7 bases. CDR3 length equals 15 residues. Trimming removed 1 base from V and 0 bases from J; junction bases left unmatched: 6. The germline gives CDR1 DFQATT, CDR2 SNEGSKA (reference sequence). The sequenced part of the CDR3 DNA is TGCAGTGCTAGAGTGGGGGGGTCAAGCTCCTACGAG. It yields the protein CSARVGGSSSYE. The full CDR3 reads CSARVGGSSSYEQYF.

A note on this clone: The read ends 3 residues early relative to the CDR3; the germline J gene fills the gap. The V gene is TRBV6-2 or TRBV6-3, the J gene TRBJ1-5; the match to TRBD1 covers 9 bases. With 3 bases clipped from V and 4 bases from J, the junction kept 4 bases outside the gene matches. This CDR3 has 15 residues. CDR1 and CDR2 from the germline V gene are MNHEY and SVGEGT. CDR3 protein: CASSYLGTGNQPQHF. CDR3 DNA, as far as it was read: TGTGCCAGCAGTTATTTAGGGACAGGGAATCAGCCC.